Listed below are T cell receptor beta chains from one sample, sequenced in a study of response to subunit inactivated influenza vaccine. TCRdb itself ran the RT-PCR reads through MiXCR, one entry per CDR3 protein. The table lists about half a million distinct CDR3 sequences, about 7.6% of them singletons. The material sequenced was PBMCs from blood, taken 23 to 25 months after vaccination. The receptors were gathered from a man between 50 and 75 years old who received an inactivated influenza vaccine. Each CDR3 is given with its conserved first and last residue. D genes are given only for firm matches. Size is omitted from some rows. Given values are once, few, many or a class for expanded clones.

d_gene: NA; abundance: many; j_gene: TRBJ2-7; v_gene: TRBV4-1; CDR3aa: CASSQGVSYEQYF; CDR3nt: TGCGCCAGCAGCCAAGGGGTATCCTACGAGCAGTACTTC
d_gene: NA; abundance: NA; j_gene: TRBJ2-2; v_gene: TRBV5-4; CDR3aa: CASSPGVAINTGELFF; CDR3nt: TGTGCCAGCAGCCCGGGGGTAGCTATTAACACCGGGGAGCTGTTTTTT
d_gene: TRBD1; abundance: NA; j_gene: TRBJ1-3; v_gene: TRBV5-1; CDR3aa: CASNPNRGSSGNTIYF; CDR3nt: TGCGCCAGCAACCCGAACAGGGGAAGTTCCGGAAACACCATATATTTT
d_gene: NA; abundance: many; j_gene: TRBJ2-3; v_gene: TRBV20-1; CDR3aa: CSAYPIAGSPDLTDTQYF; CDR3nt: TGCAGTGCTTACCCGATCGCGGGATCCCCTGATCTCACAGATACGCAGTATTTT
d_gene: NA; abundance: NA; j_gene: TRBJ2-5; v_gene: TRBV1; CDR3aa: CSVGTSPPTQYF; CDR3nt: TGCAGCGTGGGGACTAGCCCCCCTACCCAGTACTTC
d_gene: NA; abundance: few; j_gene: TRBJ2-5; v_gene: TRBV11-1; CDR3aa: CASSKTLGETQYF; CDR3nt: TGTGCCAGCAGCAAGACTCTCGGTGAGACCCAGTACTTC
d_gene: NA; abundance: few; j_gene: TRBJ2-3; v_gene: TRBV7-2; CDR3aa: CASSLVSTQYF; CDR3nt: TGTGCCAGCAGCTTAGTTAGCACGCAGTATTTT
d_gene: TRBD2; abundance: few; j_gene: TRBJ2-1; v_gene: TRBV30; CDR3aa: CAWSNVAGGGQFF; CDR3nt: TGTGCCTGGAGTAATGTAGCGGGAGGGGGGCAGTTCTTC
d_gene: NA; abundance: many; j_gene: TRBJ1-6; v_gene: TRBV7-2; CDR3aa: CASSLGPWGDNSPLHF; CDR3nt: TGTGCCAGCAGCTTAGGACCCTGGGGCGATAATTCACCCCTCCACTTT
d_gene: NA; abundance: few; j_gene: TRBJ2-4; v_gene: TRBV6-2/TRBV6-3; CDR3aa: CASSETVGNIQYF; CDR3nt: TGTGCCAGCAGTGAGACCGTGGGGAACATTCAGTACTTC
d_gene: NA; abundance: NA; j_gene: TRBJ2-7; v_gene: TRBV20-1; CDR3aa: CSAIGGGYYEQYF; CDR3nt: TGCAGTGCTATAGGAGGGGGTTACTACGAGCAGTACTTC
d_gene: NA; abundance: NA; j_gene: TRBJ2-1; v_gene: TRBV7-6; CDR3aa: CASSLGVYAPNHNEQFF; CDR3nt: TGTGCCAGCAGCTTAGGGGTGTACGCCCCGAACCACAATGAGCAGTTCTTC
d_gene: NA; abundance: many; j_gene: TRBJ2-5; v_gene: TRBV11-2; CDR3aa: CASSLVGALGETQYF; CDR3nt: TGTGCCAGCAGCTTAGTGGGGGCCCTCGGGGAGACCCAGTACTTC
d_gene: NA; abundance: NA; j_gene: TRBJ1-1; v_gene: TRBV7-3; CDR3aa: CASSVTGAPNTEAFF; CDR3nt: TGTGCCAGCAGCGTCACCGGGGCCCCGAACACTGAAGCTTTCTTT
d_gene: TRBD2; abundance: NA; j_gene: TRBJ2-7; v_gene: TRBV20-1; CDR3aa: CSARGSQGLVSYEQYF; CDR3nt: TGCAGTGCTAGAGGCTCACAGGGACTAGTATCCTACGAGCAGTACTTC
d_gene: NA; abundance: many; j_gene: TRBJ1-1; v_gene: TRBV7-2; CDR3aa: CASSAGHSNTEAFF; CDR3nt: TGTGCCAGCAGCGCGGGACACTCGAACACTGAAGCTTTCTTT
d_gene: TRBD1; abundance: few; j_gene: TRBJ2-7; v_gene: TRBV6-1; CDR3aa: CASTSGQGYEQYF; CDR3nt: TGTGCCAGCACATCGGGACAGGGCTACGAGCAGTACTTC
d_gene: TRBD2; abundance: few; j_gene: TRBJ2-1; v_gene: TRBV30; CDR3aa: CARSSGIGYNEQFF; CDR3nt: TGTGCCAGAAGTAGCGGGATTGGCTACAATGAGCAGTTCTTC
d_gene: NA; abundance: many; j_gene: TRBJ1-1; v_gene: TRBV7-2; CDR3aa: CASRLRGWDDTEAFF; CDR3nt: TGTGCCAGCAGACTCAGGGGCTGGGATGACACTGAAGCTTTCTTT
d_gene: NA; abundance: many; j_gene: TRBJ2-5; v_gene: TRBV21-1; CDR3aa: CASSIGVEGEYQETQYF; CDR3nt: TGTGCCAGCAGCATTGGGGTTGAAGGGGAGTACCAAGAGACCCAGTACTTC
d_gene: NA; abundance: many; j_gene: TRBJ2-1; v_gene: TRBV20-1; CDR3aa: CSARDGGYYYNEQFF; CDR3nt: TGCAGTGCTAGAGATGGCGGGTATTACTACAATGAGCAGTTCTTC
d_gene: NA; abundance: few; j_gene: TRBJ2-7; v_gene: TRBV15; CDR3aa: CATSRDMGNTYEQYF; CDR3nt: TGTGCCACCAGCAGAGATATGGGCAATACCTACGAGCAGTACTTC
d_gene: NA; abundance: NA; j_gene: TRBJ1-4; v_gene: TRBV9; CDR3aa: CASSPHTTDEKLFF; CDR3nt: TGTGCCAGCAGCCCCCACACGACAGATGAAAAACTGTTTTTT
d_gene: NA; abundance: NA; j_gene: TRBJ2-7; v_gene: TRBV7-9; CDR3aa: CASSPLFSSYEQYF; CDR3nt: TGTGCCAGCAGTCCTCTCTTTAGCTCCTACGAGCAGTACTTC
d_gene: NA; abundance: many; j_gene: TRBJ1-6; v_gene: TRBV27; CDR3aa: CASSNRYSYNSPLHF; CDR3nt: TGTGCCAGTAGCAACAGATACTCCTATAATTCACCCCTCCACTTT
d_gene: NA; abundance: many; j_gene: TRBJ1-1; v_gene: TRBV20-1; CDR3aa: CSATNPGRNTEAFF; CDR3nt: TGCAGTGCAACTAACCCGGGGAGGAACACTGAAGCTTTCTTT
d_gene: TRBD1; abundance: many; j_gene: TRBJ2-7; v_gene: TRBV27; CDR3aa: CASSVGQGGYEQYF; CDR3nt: TGTGCCAGCAGTGTAGGACAGGGGGGCTACGAGCAGTACTTC
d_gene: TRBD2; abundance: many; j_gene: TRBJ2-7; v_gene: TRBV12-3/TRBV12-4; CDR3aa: CASSRRGEGQYF; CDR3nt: TGTGCCAGCAGTCGCCGGGGGGAGGGGCAGTACTTC